Below are 8 T cell receptor beta chains sequenced from a single sample in a study of cytomegalovirus exposure and HLA in healthy donors. The PCR contained 60 Vbeta and 13 Jbeta primers. Profiled with immunoSEQ multiplex PCR; TCRdb holds only in-frame clones, not every one. Among under 200,000 clones, around 78% were seen once, and the ten largest hold roughly 2.1%. Sequences were obtained from PBMCs. These receptors all stem from a woman aged 30 to 39 in good health and CMV-seropositive.

This clone has a handful of counts. This chain links TRBV4-3 with TRBJ1-1, with a tentative D call TRBD1 (6 bases). The CDR3 totals 14 residues. Per germline, CDR1 LGHNA and CDR2 YSLEER. V was trimmed by 6 bases and J by 1 base, leaving 12 bases between them. The CDR3 DNA reads TGCGCCAGCAGTACCCAAGGGGGGAACACTGAAGCTTTCTTT. Amino acids: CASSTQGGNTEAFF.

This CDR3 reads CASSGTGWLGGENTEAFF. The CDR3 coding sequence is TGTGCCAGCAGCGGGACAGGGTGGTTAGGCGGTGAGAACACTGAAGCTTTCTTT. This chain uses TRBV2 with TRBJ1-1, with 9 positions matching TRBD1. The CDR3 has 18 amino acids. Trimming took 6 bases from V and 1 from J; bases not matched to a gene: 15. CDR1 is SNHLY, CDR2 FYNNEI, per germline.

This clone has just a few counts. This chain uses TRBV7-9 with TRBJ1-1; possibly TRBD1 for D (6 bases). CDR3 size: 14 residues. The V and J ends lost 3 bases and 3 bases respectively, with 11 bases between them. Per germline, CDR1 SEHNR and CDR2 FQNEAQ (reference sequence). CDR3 loop: CASSFQGRDTEAFF. CDR3 nucleotide sequence: TGTGCCAGCAGCTTCCAGGGGAGGGACACTGAAGCTTTCTTT.

This clone was seen a handful of times. This chain uses TRBV2 with TRBJ2-1; a possible D gene is TRBD2 (5 bases). Per the germline V gene, CDR1 is SNHLY and CDR2 is FYNNEI. The CDR3 totals 13 residues. V was trimmed by 2 bases and J by 9 bases, leaving 11 bases between them. The CDR3 DNA sequence: TGTGCCAGCAGTGAACGGCTAGGAGGTGAGCAGTTCTTC. Its translation is CASSERLGGEQFF.

The rearrangement links TRBV18 to TRBJ1-2; the match to TRBD1 covers 8 bases. J was trimmed by 8 bases and V by 3 bases; bases with no gene match: 17. The CDR3 is 17 amino acids. Germline lookup yields CDR1 KGHSH and CDR2 LQKENI. The CDR3 is CASSPNSTTGAGWGYTF. CDR3 nucleotides: TGTGCCAGCTCACCGAACTCGACGACAGGGGCGGGCTGGGGCTACACCTTC.

This chain uses TRBV4-3 with TRBJ2-7, with D possibly TRBD2 on 6 matching bases. V lost 0 bases to trimming and J lost 0 bases, with 12 bases between them. Germline lookup yields CDR1 LGHNA and CDR2 YSLEER. The CDR3 length is 16 residues. The CDR3 protein is CASSQDRTGGSYEQYF. CDR3 bases: TGCGCCAGCAGCCAAGATCGGACCGGGGGCTCCTACGAGCAGTACTTC.

The chain uses TRBV7-6 and TRBJ1-1; 8 bases align to TRBD1. Germline V CDR1 and CDR2: SGHVS, FNYEAQ. This CDR3 has 15 amino acids. The ends lost 5 bases at V and 2 bases at J; junction bases unmatched: 7. CDR3 sequence (DNA): TGTGCCAGCAGCCTCCGGACAGGGACTAACACTGAAGCTTTCTTT. This translates into CASSLRTGTNTEAFF.

This chain links TRBV30 with TRBJ2-7; 9 positions match TRBD1. V gave up 4 bases and J gave up 7 bases; unmatched junction bases: 14. Germline CDR1 and CDR2: GTSNPN and SVGIG (reference sequence). The CDR3 totals 15 residues. The CDR3 is CAWKYPGQGDGEQYF. DNA of the CDR3: TGTGCCTGGAAGTACCCGGGACAGGGAGATGGGGAGCAGTACTTC.